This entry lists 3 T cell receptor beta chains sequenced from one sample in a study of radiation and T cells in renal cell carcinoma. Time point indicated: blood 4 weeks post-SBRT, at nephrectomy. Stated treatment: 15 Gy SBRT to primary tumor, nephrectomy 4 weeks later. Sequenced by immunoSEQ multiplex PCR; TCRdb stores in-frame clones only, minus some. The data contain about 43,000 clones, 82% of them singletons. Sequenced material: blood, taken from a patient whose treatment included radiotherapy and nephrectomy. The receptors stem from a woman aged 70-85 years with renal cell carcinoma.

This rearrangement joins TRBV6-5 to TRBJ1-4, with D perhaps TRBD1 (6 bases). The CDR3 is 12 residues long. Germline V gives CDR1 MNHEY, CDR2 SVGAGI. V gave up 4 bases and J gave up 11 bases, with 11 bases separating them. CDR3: CASSSGAGKLFF. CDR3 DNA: TGTGCCAGCAGTTCGGGGGCAGGGAAACTGTTTTTT.

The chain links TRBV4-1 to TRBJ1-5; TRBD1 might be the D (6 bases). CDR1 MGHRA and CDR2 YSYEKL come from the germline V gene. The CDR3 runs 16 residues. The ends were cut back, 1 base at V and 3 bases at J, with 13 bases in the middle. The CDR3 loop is CASSQGTDHNNQPQHF. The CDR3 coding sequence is TGCGCCAGCAGCCAAGGGACAGACCATAACAATCAGCCCCAGCATTTT.

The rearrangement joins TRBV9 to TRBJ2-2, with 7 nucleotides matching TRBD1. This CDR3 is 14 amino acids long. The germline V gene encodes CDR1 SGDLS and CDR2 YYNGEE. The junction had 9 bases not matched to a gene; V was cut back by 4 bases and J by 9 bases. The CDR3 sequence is CASSLDRVPRELFF. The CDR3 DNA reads TGTGCCAGCAGCCTCGACAGGGTCCCCCGGGAGCTGTTTTTT.